Listed below are T cell receptor beta chains from one sample, sequenced in a study of blood T cell repertoires in COVID-19. Data came from immunoSEQ multiplex PCR; TCRdb stores just in-frame clones and leaves some out. The sample holds about 240,000 clones, around 79% seen once. The sequenced sample was peripheral blood. Receptor source: a woman older than 75 with acute or convalescent COVID-19. CDR3s include the opening cysteine and the closing phenylalanine or tryptophan.

v_call,j_call,cdr3_aa
TRBV6-2/TRBV6-3,TRBJ1-5,CASSHEGRGQQPQHF
TRBV2,TRBJ1-1,CASSEAPGHGTEAFF
TRBV18,TRBJ1-5,CASSPRGTPSNQPQHF
TRBV6-5,TRBJ2-7,CASSYTGYAYEQYF
TRBV28,TRBJ1-1,CASSSYQKTGRNTEAFF
TRBV27,TRBJ2-2,CASSPGNRVNTGELFF
TRBV6-5,TRBJ1-5,CASTTTGSGNQPQHF
TRBV18,TRBJ2-5,CASSPPKLAGETQYF
TRBV19,TRBJ1-2,CASNRAGTGNYGYTF
TRBV27,TRBJ2-1,CASSLSWERGEQFF
TRBV18,TRBJ2-3,CASSPGGTVSSTDTQYF
TRBV20-1,TRBJ2-3,CSASLILAGADTQYF
TRBV5-5,TRBJ1-2,CASSLRGQGVADYGYTF
TRBV9,TRBJ1-1,CASSVEPTTEAFF
TRBV6-6,TRBJ1-5,CASRILGADQPQHF
TRBV9,TRBJ1-6,CASSVEVSGSPLHF
TRBV19,TRBJ2-7,CASSIQASYEQYF
TRBV29-1,TRBJ2-3,CSVEFGAGDTQYF
TRBV29-1,TRBJ2-7,CSAGQGKGELFSYEQYF
TRBV5-6,TRBJ1-1,CASSLGRQGTTEAFF
TRBV5-4,TRBJ2-2,CASSLLQGGTRTGELFF
TRBV10-3,TRBJ2-5,CATSGRTGGETQYF
TRBV2,TRBJ1-2,CASSRTGENYGYTF